This T cell receptor beta chain stems from a study of blood T cells in healthy people across ages. Study conclusions and caveats: CMV status of donors was not determined, possibly confounding expanded clonotype changes. A strong correlation was found between TCR beta diversity and the percentage of naive T cells. The diversity estimates, figures obtained from one million T cells, were considered underestimates.

Primed by a sample-barcoded 5' primer and a J-beta primer mix, a second PCR proceeded for roughly 6 to 12 cycles. Each cDNA molecule carried a tag from a template-switch adaptor that contained 12 random nucleotides. TCRdb analysed the 5' RACE reads with MiXCR anew, one entry per CDR3 protein. The profile shows 720,000 or so distinct CDR3 sequences, over 40% of them singletons. Notes on this clonotype: Its antigen is unidentified.

V was cut by 10 bases and J by 2 bases, with 14 bases left in between. Germline CDR1 and CDR2: SGHTA and FQGTGA. The CDR3 contains 13 residues. The sequence was collected from a man older than 75 in good health. The sequenced sample was blood. The gene calls are TRBV7-3 and TRBJ1-2; a weak D match, TRBD1 (5 bases). Here the CDR3 reads CANRRGGNYGYTF. CDR3 nucleotides: TGTGCCAACAGGCGGGGCGGGAACTATGGCTACACCTTC.